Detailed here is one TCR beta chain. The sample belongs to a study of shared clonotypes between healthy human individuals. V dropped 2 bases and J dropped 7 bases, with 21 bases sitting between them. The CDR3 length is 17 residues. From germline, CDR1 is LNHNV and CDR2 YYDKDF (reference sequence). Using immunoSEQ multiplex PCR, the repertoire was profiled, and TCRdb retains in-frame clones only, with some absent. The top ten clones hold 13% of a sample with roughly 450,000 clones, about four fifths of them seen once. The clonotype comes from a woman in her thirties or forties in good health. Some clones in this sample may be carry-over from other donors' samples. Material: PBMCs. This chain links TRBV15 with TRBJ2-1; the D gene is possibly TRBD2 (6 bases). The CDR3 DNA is TGTGCCACCAGCAGACCCCTAGCGAAACGAATGACGAATGAGCAGTTCTTC. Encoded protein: CATSRPLAKRMTNEQFF.